The 9 T cell receptor beta chains listed next were all sequenced from one sample in a study of long-term antiretroviral therapy in people with HIV. Version v3.0 of the immunoSEQ assay was performed at survey level. Libraries were prepared by immunoSEQ multiplex PCR; TCRdb keeps only in-frame clonotypes and omits some of them. Here the sample spans about 28,000 clones, roughly 90% being singletons. The sequenced sample was unsorted PBMCs, obtained 0.5 years after starting antiretroviral therapy. The receptors derive from a woman aged 18-29 years with HIV.

This clone was seen once. The rearrangement uses TRBV11-2 and TRBJ2-7; D ambiguous. The CDR3 is 12 residues long. CDR1 and CDR2 (germline): SGHAT, FQNNGV. Trimming took 5 bases from V and 2 from J, leaving 7 bases between them. CDR3 DNA sequence: TGTGCCAGCAGCCCGTCTACCTACGAGCAGTACTTC. Protein product: CASSPSTYEQYF.

The genes are TRBV15 and TRBJ2-7, with D possibly matching TRBD2 (5 bases). CDR3 length equals 16 residues. V was trimmed by 0 bases and J by 0 bases, leaving 12 bases between them. The germline V gene encodes CDR1 LNHNV and CDR2 YYDKDF (reference sequence). The CDR3 region is CATSRDLVGSSYEQYF. CDR3 sequence (DNA): TGTGCCACCAGCAGAGATTTAGTAGGGAGCTCCTACGAGCAGTACTTC.

The genes are TRBV28 and TRBJ1-6; D is possibly TRBD1 (6 bases). Germline V CDR1 and CDR2: MDHEN, SYDVKM. V dropped 6 bases and J dropped 4 bases, with 13 bases sitting between them. This CDR3 has 15 amino acids. The CDR3 is CASRDSTGYNSPLHF. DNA of the CDR3: TGTGCCAGCAGAGACTCGACAGGATATAATTCACCCCTCCACTTT.

The V gene is TRBV19, the J gene TRBJ1-5; D is undetermined. The germline gives CDR1 LNHDA, CDR2 SQIVND (reference sequence). Trimming took 2 bases from V and 6 from J, leaving 8 bases between them. The CDR3 is made up of 13 amino acids. The CDR3 reads CASSITLAQPQHF. The CDR3 bases are TGTGCCAGTAGTATAACCCTAGCTCAGCCCCAGCATTTT.

This clone was found once. V gene TRBV7-2 combines with J gene TRBJ2-3, with D possibly matching TRBD1 (6 bases). The V end lost 4 bases, the J end lost 2 bases, and 16 bases lay between the germline ends. This CDR3 comprises 16 residues. Germline V gives CDR1 SGHTA, CDR2 FQGNSA. Here the CDR3 reads CASSYPGHDDTDTQYF. The CDR3 region has the DNA TGTGCCAGCAGCTATCCGGGACACGACGACACAGATACGCAGTATTTT.

This chain links TRBV10-3 with TRBJ2-7; possible D gene TRBD1, 5 bases. V was trimmed by 8 bases and J by 4 bases, leaving 12 bases between them. Germline CDR1 reads ENHRY; CDR2 reads SYGVKD. The CDR3 spans 12 residues. The CDR3 DNA is TGTGCCATCTCCAGTGACAGTTACGAGCAGTACTTC. Translation: CAISSDSYEQYF.

By share of the sample, this clone is large. The rearrangement links TRBV7-8 to TRBJ2-7; a possible D gene is TRBD2 (5 bases). Germline lookup yields CDR1 SGHVS and CDR2 FQNEAQ. The CDR3 contains 14 residues. The V end lost 1 base, the J end lost 3 bases, and 10 bases lay between the germline ends. This chain's CDR3 is CASSLVVTSYEQYF. As DNA, the CDR3 is TGTGCCAGCAGCTTAGTAGTCACTAGCTACGAGCAGTACTTC.

This chain links TRBV6-1 with TRBJ2-5; possibly TRBD1 for D (5 bases). The V gene lost 4 bases and the J gene lost 2 bases, with 17 bases spanning the gap. CDR3 length: 16 amino acids. CDR1 and CDR2 (germline): MNHNS, SASEGT. Here the CDR3 DNA reads TGTGCCAGCAGTGGACAGTTGCCCCGGATACAAGAGACCCAGTACTTC. This codes for CASSGQLPRIQETQYF.

The gene calls are TRBV11-1 and TRBJ2-7, with TRBD1 identical over 8 bases. The CDR3 extends over 16 amino acids. Germline V CDR1 and CDR2: SGHAT, FQDESV (reference sequence). The V gene end was trimmed by 5 bases and the J gene end by 5 bases; junction bases not matched to a gene: 14. CDR3 DNA sequence: TGTGCCAGCAGCATAATCCCAGGACAGGGAGTCCACGAGCAGTACTTC. Translation gives CASSIIPGQGVHEQYF.